Listed here is a single T cell receptor beta chain. Its antigen remains unidentified. The data were obtained in a study of shared clonotypes between healthy human individuals. Germline trimming cut 5 bases from V and 5 bases from J; bases unmatched to any gene: 4. In germline, CDR1 is MDHEN, CDR2 SYDVKM. The length of the CDR3 is 15 residues. General study findings and limits: Specimens sampled were limited to blood, with tissue repertoires likely differing.

Clones were read by immunoSEQ multiplex PCR, and TCRdb kept only the in-frame ones, dropping some. Of around 2.5 million clones in the sample, approximately 93% were seen once. The sample was naive CD4+ T cells from PBMCs. Subset here: CD45RA+ positively selected. The chain employs TRBV28 and TRBJ2-1, with 12 nucleotides matching TRBD2. The sequence came from a man aged 18 to 30 in good health. Some clones in this sample may be carry-over from other donors' samples. In DNA form, the CDR3 reads TGTGCCAGCAGTCTGTGGACTAGCGGGGACAATGAGCAGTTCTTC. This encodes CASSLWTSGDNEQFF.